The T cell receptor beta chain described here comes from a study of cytomegalovirus exposure and HLA in healthy donors. General study findings and limits: Later analysis placed DRB1 highest and HLA-C lowest in TCR association rates, which differed by HLA locus. A few V segments could not be told apart, such as TRBV6-2 and TRBV6-3, and were left out. Diagnosis of cytomegalovirus status made by the classifier reportedly showed high specificity and sensitivity.

The PCR had 60 Vbeta and 13 Jbeta primers. Measured with immunoSEQ multiplex PCR; TCRdb has only the in-frame clones, and not every one. The data show about 82,000 clones, about nine tenths seen once. Comments on this clone: As yet, its antigen is unknown.

Germline CDR1 SGHRS, CDR2 YFSETQ. This CDR3 has 16 residues. V was clipped by 4 bases and J by 0 bases; unmatched bases: 6. The V gene is TRBV5-1, the J gene TRBJ1-4; TRBD1 matches 7 bases. The sequence was collected from a man younger than 35 in good health and CMV-seronegative. The sample was PBMCs. In DNA form, the CDR3 reads TGCGCCAGCAGCCTAGGCACAGGGGCAACTAATGAAAAACTGTTTTTT. It translates to CASSLGTGATNEKLFF.